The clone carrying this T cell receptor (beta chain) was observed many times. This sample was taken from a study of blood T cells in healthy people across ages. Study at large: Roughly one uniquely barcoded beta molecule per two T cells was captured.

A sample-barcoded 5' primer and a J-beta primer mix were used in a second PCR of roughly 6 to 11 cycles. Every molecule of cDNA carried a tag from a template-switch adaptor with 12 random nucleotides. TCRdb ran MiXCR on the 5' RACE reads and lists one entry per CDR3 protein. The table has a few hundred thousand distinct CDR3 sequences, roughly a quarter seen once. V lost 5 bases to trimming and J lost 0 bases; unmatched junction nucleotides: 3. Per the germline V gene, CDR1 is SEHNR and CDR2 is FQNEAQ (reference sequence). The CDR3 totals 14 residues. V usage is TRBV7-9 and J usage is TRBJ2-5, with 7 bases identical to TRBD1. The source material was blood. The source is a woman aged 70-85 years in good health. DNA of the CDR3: TGTGCCAGCAGCAAAGGGACAGACCAAGAGACCCAGTACTTC. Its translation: CASSKGTDQETQYF.